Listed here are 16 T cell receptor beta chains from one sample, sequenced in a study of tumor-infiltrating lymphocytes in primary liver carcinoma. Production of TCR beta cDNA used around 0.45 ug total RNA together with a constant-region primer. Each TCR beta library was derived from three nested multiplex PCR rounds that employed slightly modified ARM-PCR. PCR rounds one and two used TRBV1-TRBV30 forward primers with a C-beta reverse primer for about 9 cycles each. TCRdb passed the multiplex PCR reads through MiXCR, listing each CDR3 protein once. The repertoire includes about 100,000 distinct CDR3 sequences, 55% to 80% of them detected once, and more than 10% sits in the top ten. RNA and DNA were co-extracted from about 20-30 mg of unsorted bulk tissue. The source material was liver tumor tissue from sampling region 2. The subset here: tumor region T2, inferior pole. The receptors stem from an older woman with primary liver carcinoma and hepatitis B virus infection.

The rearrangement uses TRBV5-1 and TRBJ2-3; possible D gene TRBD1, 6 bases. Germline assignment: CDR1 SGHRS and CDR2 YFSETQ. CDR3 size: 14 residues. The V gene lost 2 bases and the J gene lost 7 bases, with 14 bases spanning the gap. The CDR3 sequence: CASSLQGRTYTQYF. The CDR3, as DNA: TGCGCCAGCAGCTTACAGGGCAGGACATATACGCAGTATTTT.

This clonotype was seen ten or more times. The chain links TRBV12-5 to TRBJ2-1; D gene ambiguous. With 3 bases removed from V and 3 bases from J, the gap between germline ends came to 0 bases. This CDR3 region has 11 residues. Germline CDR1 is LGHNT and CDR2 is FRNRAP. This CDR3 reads CASGFYNEQFF. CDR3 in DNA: TGTGCTAGTGGTTTCTACAATGAGCAGTTCTTC.

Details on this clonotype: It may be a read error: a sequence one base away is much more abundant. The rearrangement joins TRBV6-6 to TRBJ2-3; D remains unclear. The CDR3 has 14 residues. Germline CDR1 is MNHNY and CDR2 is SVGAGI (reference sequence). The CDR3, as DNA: TGTGTCAGCAGTTACCGCGGTAGCACAGATACGCAGTATTTT. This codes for CVSSYRGSTDTQYF.

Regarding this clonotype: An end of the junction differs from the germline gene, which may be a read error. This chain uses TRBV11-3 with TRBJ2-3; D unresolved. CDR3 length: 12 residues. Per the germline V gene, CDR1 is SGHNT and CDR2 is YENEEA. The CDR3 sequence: CANSQCADTQCF. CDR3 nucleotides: TGTGCCAACAGCCAGTGTGCAGATACGCAGTGTTTT.

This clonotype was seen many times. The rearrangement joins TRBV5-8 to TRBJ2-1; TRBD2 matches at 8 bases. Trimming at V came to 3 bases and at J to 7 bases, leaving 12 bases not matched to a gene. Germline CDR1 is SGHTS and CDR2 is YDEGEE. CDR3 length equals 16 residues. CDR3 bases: TGTGCCAGCAGCTCCCCCGGGACTAGTAATTGGAATGAGCAGTTCTTC. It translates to CASSSPGTSNWNEQFF.

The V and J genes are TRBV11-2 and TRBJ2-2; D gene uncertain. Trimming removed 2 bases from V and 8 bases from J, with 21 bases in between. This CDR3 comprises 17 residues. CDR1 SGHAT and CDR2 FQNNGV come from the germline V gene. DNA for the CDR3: TGTGCCAGCAGCTTACGGGTGGCAGGCTTGAAGACAGGGGAGCTGTTTTTT. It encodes CASSLRVAGLKTGELFF.

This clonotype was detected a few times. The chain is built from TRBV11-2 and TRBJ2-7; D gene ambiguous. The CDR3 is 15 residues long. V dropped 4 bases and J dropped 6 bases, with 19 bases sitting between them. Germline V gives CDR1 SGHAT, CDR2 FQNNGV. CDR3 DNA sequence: TGTGCCAGCAGCTCCTCCTCCTCCTTAGGAAGCGAGCAGTACTTC. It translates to CASSSSSSLGSEQYF.

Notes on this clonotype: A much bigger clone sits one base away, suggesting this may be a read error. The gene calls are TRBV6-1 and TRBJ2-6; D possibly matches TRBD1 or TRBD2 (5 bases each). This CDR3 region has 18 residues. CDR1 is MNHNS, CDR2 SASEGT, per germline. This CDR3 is CASIPRGPRDSGTNVLTF. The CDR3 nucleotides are TGTGCCAGCATCCCTAGGGGACCGCGAGACTCTGGGACCAACGTCCTGACTTTC.

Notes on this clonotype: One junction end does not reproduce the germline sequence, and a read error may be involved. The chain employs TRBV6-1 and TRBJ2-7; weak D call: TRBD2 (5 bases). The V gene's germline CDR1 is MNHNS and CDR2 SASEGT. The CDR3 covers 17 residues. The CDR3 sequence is CARSYERPHEGAYEQYF. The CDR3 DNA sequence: TGTGCCAGAAGTTACGAACGACCCCACGAGGGAGCCTACGAGCAATACTTC.

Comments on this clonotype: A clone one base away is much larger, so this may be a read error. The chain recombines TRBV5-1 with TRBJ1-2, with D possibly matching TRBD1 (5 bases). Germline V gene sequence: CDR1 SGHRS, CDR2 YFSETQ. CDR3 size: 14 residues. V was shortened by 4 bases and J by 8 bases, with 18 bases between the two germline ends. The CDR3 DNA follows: TGCGCCAGCAGCGCAGAATACAGGATCGGAGGCTACACCTTC. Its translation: CASSAEYRIGGYTF.

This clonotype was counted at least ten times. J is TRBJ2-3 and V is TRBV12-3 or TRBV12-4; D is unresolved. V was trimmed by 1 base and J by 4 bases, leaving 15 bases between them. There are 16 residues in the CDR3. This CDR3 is CASSLGYELPADTQYF. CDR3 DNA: TGTGCCAGCAGTTTAGGGTACGAACTCCCTGCAGATACGCAGTATTTT.

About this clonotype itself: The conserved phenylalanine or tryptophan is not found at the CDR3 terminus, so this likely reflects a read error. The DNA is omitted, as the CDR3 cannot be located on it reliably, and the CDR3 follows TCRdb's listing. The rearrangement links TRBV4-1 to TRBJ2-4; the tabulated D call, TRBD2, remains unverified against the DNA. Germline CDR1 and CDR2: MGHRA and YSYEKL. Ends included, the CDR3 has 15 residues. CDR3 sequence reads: CASSTRVGPKDIRYL.

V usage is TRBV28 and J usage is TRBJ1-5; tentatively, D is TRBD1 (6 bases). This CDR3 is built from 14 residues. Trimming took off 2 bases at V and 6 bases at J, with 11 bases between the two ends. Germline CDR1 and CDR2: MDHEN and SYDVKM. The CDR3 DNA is TGTGCCAGCAGTTTAGGGGGGGGCTCTCAGCCCCAGCATTTT. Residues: CASSLGGGSQPQHF.

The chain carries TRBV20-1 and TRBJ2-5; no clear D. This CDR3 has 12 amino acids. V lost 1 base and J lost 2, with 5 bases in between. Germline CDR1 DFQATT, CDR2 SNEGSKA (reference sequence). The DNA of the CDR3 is TGCAGTGCTAGAGTACCTCAAGAGACCCAGTACTTC. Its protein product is CSARVPQETQYF.

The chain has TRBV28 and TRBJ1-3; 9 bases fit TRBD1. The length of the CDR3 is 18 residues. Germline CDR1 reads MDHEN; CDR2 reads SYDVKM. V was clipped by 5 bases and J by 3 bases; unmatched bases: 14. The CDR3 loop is CASSPPGQGRKGGNTIYF. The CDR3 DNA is TGTGCCAGCAGTCCTCCGGGACAGGGACGTAAAGGTGGAAACACCATATATTTT.

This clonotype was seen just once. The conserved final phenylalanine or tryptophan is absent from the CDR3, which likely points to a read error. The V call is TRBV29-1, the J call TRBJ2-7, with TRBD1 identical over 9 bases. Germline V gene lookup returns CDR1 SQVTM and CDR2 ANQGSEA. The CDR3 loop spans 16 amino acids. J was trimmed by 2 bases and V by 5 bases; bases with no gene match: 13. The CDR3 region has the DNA TGCAGCGTTCGTAACGACGGGACAGGGAGGGCCTACGAGCAGTACCTC. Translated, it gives CSVRNDGTGRAYEQYL.